This T cell receptor beta chain was found in a study of beta chain features in type 1 diabetes. As for the study in general: Examination covered around 98 million sorted cells spanning all samples. Broader study findings: A potential PCR bias toward shorter templates would be equal in patient and control samples. Across all four CD4+ subsets, people with type 1 diabetes showed modestly shorter TCRB CDR3s. Naive, central memory and Treg TCRB repertoires appeared more alike in patients than in healthy donors. HLA influence on TCRB rearrangement stayed unresolved here.

The germline V gene has CDR1 KGHSH and CDR2 LQKENI. V lost 2 bases to trimming and J lost 4 bases; unmatched junction nucleotides: 8. The CDR3 length is 16 residues. As every portion of the isolated RNA was reverse transcribed, the sequencing read expressed TCRB transcripts. The data were produced by immunoSEQ multiplex PCR, yet TCRdb's version contains in-frame clones alone and is incomplete. The sample comprises about 270,000 clones, about 13% of which are singletons, and 0.017% rests with the top ten. This clone has a handful of counts. No antigen is known for it. Sequencing was done on a sample of naive CD4+ T cells from blood. The gene calls are TRBV18 and TRBJ1-5, with TRBD1 identical over 7 bases. This clonotype was obtained from a young man with type 1 diabetes. CDR3 nucleotides: TGTGCCAGCTCACCAGAGGCAGGGGGACCAAATCAGCCCCAGCATTTT. Translation gives CASSPEAGGPNQPQHF.